The T cell receptor (beta chain) under discussion was sequenced for a study of Tregs in tolerant kidney transplant recipients. General study points: This study did not directly address biological reproducibility.

This clone was counted between two and nine times. No antigen is known for it. Thawed PBMCs were FACS-sorted into unstimulated CD4+CD25+CD127- regulatory T cells, CD4+CD25- non-regulatory cells, CD4 and CD8 cells. Using immunoSEQ multiplex PCR, the repertoire was profiled, and TCRdb retains in-frame clones only, with some absent. The repertoire holds around 75,000 clones, with less than 90% as singletons. There are 14 residues in the CDR3. V was clipped by 5 bases and J by 2 bases; unmatched bases: 1. The germline V gene has CDR1 SGHAT and CDR2 FQNNGV. The clonotype comes from a human donor who received a combined kidney and bone marrow transplant. Sample: CD4+ T cells from blood, taken before the transplant. This rearrangement joins TRBV11-2 to TRBJ1-5, with 9 bases aligning to TRBD1. The CDR3 sequence is CASSRDRGNQPQHF. CDR3 bases: TGTGCCAGCAGCCGGGACAGGGGCAATCAGCCCCAGCATTTT.